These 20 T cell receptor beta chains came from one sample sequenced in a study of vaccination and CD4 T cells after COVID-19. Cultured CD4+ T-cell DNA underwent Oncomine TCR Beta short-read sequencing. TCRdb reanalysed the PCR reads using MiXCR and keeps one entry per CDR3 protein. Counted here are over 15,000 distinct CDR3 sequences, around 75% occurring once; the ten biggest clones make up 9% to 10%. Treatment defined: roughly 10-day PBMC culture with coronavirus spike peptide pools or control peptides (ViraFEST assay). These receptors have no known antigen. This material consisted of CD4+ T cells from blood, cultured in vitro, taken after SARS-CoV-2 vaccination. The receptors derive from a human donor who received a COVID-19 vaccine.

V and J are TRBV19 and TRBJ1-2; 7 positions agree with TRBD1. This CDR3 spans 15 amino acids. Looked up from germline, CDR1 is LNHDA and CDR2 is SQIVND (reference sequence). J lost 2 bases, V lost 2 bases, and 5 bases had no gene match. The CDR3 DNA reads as TGTGCCAGTAGTATAACTCGACAGGGAAACTATGGCTACACCTTC. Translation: CASSITRQGNYGYTF.

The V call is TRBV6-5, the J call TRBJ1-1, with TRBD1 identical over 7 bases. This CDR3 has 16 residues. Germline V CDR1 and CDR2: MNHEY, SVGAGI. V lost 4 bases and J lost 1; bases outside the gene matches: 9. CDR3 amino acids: CASSSISGTANTEAFF. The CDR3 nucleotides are TGTGCCAGCAGTTCGATATCCGGGACAGCGAACACTGAAGCTTTCTTT.

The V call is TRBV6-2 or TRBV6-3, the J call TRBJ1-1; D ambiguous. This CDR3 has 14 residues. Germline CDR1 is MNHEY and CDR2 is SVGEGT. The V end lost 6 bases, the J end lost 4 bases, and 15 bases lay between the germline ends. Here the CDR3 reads CASSLPGPGTEAFF. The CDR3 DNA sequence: TGTGCCAGCAGCCTACCTGGACCCGGCACTGAAGCTTTCTTT.

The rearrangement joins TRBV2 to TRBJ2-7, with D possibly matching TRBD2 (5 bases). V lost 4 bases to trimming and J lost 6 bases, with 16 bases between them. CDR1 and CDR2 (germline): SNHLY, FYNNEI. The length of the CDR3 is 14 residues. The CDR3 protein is CASSGIVGESEQYF. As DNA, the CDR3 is TGTGCCAGCAGTGGTATCGTTGGGGAGTCCGAGCAGTACTTC.

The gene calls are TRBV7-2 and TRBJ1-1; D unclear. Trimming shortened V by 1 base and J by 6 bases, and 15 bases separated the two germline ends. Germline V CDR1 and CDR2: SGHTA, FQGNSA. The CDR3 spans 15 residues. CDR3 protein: CASSLDFSWVSEAFF. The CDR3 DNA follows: TGTGCCAGCAGCTTAGACTTCAGTTGGGTCTCTGAAGCTTTCTTT.

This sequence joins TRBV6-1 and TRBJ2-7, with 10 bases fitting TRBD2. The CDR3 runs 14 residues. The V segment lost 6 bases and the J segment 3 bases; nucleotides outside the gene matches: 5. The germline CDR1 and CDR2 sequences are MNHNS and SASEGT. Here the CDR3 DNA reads TGTGCCAGCAGCCCTAGCGGGGGTAGCTACGAGCAGTACTTC. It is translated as CASSPSGGSYEQYF.

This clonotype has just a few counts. DNA of the CDR3: TGTGCCAGTAGTTCCCGACAGGGGGCGGTGAACACTGAAGCTTTCTTT. Its translation: CASSSRQGAVNTEAFF. The rearrangement joins TRBV19 to TRBJ1-1; 10 nucleotides line up with TRBD1. The germline CDR1 and CDR2 sequences are LNHDA and SQIVND (reference sequence). After removal of 5 bases from V and 0 bases from J, the junction contained 6 bases not matched to a gene. This CDR3 is 16 amino acids long.

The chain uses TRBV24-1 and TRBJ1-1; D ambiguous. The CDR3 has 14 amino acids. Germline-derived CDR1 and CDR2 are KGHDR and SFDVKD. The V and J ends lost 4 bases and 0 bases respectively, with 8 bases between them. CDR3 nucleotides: TGTGCCACCAGTGACTCCGGGGTGAACACTGAAGCTTTCTTT. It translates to CATSDSGVNTEAFF.

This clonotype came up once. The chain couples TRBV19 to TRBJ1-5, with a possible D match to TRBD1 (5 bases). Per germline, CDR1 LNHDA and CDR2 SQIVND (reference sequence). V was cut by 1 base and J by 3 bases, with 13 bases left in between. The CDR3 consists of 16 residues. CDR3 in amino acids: CASSIVGRQFNQPQHF. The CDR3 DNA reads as TGTGCCAGTAGTATAGTGGGTCGACAGTTCAATCAGCCCCAGCATTTT.

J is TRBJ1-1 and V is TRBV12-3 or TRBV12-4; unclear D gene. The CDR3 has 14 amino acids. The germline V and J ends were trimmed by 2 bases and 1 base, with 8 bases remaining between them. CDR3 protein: CASSLLGGNTEAFF. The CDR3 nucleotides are TGTGCCAGCAGTTTACTTGGAGGGAACACTGAAGCTTTCTTT.

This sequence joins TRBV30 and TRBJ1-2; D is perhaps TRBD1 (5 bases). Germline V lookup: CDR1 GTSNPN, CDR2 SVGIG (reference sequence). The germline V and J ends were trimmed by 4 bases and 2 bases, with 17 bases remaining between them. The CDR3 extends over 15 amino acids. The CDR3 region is CAWNWDDTANYGYTF. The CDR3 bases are TGTGCCTGGAACTGGGACGACACGGCGAACTATGGCTACACCTTC.

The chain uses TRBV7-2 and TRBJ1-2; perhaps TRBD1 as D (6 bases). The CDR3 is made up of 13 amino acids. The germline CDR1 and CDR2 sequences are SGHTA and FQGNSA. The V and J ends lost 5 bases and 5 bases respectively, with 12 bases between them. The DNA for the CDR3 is TGTGCCAGCAGCCAACCAGGGACATATGGCTACACCTTC. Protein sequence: CASSQPGTYGYTF.

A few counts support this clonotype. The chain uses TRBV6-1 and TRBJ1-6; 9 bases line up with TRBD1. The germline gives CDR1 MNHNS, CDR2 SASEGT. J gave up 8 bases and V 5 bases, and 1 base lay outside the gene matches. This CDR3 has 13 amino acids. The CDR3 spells CASSRTGDSPLHF. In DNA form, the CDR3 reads TGTGCCAGCAGTAGGACAGGGGATTCACCCCTCCACTTT.

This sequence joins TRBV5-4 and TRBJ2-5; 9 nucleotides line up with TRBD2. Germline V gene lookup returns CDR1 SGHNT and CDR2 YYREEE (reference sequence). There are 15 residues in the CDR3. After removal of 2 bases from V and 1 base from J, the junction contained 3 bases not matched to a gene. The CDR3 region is CASSFSGGPQETQYF. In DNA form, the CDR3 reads TGTGCCAGCAGCTTTAGCGGGGGCCCCCAAGAGACCCAGTACTTC.

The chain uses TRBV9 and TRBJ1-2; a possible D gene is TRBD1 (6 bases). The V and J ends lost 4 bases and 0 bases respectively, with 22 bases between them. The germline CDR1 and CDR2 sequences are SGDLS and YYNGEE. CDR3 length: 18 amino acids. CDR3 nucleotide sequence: TGTGCCAGCAGCCCGTGGGGTATGTGGGACACCTCTAACTATGGCTACACCTTC. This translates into CASSPWGMWDTSNYGYTF.

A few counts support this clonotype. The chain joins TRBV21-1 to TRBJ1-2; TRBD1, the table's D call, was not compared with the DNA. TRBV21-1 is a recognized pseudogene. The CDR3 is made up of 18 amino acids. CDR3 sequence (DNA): TGTGCCAGCAGCAAATTGGGCAGGACCCATCAGTGGGGACATGGCTACACCTTC. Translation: CASSKLGRTHQWGHGYTF.

CDR3 DNA sequence: TGTGCCTGGATGAGGACAGGGCAACTCTGGAGCTCCTATAATTCACCCCTCCACTTT. Its translation is CAWMRTGQLWSSYNSPLHF. V and J are TRBV30 and TRBJ1-6; 8 bases are shared with TRBD1. Germline CDR1 and CDR2: GTSNPN and SVGIG (reference sequence). V dropped 4 bases and J dropped 0; count of bases not matched to a gene: 14. This CDR3 has 19 residues. The whole variable domain, remainder taken from reference TRBV30 and TRBJ1-6, is SQTIHQWPATLVQPVGSPLSLECTVEGTSNPNLYWYRQAAGRGLQLLFYSVGIGQISSEVPQNLSASRPQDRQFILSSKKLLLSDSGFYLCAWMRTGQLWSSYNSPLHFGNGTRLTVT.

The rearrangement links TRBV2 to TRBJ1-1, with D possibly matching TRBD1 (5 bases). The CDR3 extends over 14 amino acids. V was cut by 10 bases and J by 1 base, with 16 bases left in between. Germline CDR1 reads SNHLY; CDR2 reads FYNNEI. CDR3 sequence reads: CAILPKGWNTEAFF. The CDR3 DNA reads TGTGCCATCCTCCCAAAGGGGTGGAACACTGAAGCTTTCTTT.

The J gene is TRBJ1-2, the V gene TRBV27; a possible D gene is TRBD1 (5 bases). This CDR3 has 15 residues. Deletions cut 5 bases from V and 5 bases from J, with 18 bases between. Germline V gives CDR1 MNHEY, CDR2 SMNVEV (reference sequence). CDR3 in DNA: TGTGCCAGCAGTCCGAGGGACGGAGGGTATTATGGCTACACCTTC. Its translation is CASSPRDGGYYGYTF.

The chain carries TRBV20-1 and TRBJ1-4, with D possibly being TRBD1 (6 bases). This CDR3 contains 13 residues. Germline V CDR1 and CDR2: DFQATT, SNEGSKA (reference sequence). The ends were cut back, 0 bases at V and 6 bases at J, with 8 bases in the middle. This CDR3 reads CSAREAGDEKLFF. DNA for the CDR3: TGCAGTGCTAGAGAGGCAGGGGATGAAAAACTGTTTTTT.